Sequencing of this TCR beta chain was carried out in a study of metastatic and nonmetastatic thyroid tumors. Study context: Where malignant and benign thyroid patients were concerned, repertoires were compared across blood and tumor or nodule tissue.

TCRdb re-analyzed the PCR reads using MiXCR. The table lists 25,000 to 30,000 clones, 20% to 25% of them singletons. There are 14 residues in the CDR3. Germline values: CDR1 SGHKS, CDR2 YYEKEE (reference sequence). On this clone: A read error may produce the germline difference seen at one junction end.

Thyroid surgery was preceded by no treatment in any patient. The receptor comes from a male donor with papillary thyroid cancer or a benign thyroid nodule (not recorded which). Some clones in this sample may be carry-over from other donors' samples. The sequenced material came from blood. The chain combines TRBV5-5 with TRBJ2-1; unclear D gene. Here the CDR3 DNA reads TGTGCGAGCAGCTCCCAGCCCTCGGCGGATGAGCAGTTCTTC. Residues: CASSSQPSADEQFF.